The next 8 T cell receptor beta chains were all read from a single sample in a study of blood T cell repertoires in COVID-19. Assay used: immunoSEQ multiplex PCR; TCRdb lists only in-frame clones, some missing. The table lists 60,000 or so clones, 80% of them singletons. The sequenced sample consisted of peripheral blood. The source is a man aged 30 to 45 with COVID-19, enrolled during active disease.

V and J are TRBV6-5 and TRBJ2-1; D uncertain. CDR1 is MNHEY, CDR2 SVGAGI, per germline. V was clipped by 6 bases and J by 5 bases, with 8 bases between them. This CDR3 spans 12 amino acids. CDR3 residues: CASRSGHNEQFF. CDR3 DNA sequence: TGTGCCAGCAGGTCGGGTCACAATGAGCAGTTCTTC.

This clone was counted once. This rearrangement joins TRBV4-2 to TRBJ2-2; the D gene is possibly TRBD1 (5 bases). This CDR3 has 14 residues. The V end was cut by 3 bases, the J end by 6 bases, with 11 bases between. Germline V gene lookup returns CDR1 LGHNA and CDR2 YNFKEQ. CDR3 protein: CASSHFEGAGELFF. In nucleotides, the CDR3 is TGTGCCAGCAGCCATTTCGAAGGGGCCGGGGAGCTGTTTTTT.

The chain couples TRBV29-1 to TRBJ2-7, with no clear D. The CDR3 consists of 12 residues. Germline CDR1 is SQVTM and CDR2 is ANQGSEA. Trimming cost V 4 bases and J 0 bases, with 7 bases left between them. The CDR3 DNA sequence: TGCAGCGTTGTTATGAGCTCCTACGAGCAGTACTTC. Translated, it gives CSVVMSSYEQYF.

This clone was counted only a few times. CDR3 amino acids: CASSLTVVRGSTDTQYF. DNA of the CDR3: TGCGCCAGCAGCTTGACCGTAGTTCGCGGAAGCACAGATACGCAGTATTTT. V and J are TRBV5-1 and TRBJ2-3; no definite D call. The V and J ends lost 1 base and 0 bases respectively, with 15 bases between them. This CDR3 has 17 amino acids. CDR1 and CDR2 from the germline V gene are SGHRS and YFSETQ.

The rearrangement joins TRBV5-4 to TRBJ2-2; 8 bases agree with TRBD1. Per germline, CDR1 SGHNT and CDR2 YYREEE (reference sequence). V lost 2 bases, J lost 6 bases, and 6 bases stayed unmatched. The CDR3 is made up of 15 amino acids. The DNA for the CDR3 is TGTGCCAGCAGCTTTGACAGGGGTCAGGCCGGGGAGCTGTTTTTT. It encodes CASSFDRGQAGELFF.

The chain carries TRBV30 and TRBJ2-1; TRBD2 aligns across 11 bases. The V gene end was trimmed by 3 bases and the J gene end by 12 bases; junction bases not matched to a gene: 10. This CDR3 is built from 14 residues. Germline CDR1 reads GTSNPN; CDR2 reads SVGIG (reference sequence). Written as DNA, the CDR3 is TGTGCCTGGAGAGTAGCGGGGGGGCGTAACCGGCAGTTCTTC. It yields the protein CAWRVAGGRNRQFF.

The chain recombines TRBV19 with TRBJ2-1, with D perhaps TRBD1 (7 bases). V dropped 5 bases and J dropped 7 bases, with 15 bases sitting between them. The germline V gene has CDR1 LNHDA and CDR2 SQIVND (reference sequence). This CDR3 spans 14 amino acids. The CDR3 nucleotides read TGTGCCAGTAGTCCCAGGCAGGGGGGAAATGAGCAGTTCTTC. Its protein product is CASSPRQGGNEQFF.

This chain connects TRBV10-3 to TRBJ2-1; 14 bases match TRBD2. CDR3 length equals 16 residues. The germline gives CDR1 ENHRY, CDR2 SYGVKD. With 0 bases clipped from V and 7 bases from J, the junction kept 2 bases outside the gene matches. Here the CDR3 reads CAISESGLAGVNEQFF. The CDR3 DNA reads TGTGCCATCAGTGAGTCGGGACTAGCGGGAGTTAATGAGCAGTTCTTC.